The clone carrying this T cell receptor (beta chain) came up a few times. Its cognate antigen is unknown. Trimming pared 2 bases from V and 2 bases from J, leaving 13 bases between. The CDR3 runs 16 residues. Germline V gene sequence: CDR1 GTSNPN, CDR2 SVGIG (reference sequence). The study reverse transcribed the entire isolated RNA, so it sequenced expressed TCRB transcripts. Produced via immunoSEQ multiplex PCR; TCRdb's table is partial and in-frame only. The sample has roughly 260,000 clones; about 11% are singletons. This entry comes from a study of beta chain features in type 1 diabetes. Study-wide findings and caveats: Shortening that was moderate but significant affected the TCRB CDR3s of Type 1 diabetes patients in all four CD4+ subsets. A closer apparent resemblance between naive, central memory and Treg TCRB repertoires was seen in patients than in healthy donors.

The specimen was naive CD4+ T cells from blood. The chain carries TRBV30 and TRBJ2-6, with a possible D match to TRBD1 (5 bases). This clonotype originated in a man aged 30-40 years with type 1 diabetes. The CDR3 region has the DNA TGTGCCTGGAGTCTTATCAGGGTAGCTGGGGCCAACGTCCTGACTTTC. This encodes CAWSLIRVAGANVLTF.